Listed below are T cell receptor beta chains from one sample, sequenced in a study of radiation and T cells in renal cell carcinoma. Produced via immunoSEQ multiplex PCR; TCRdb's table is partial and in-frame only. The table includes about 23,000 clones, nearly 60% detected once. Sequencing was performed on tumor tissue, taken from a patient whose treatment was nephrectomy without radiotherapy. Receptors originate from a man aged 35-49 years with renal cell carcinoma. Both conserved end residues are part of each CDR3. Fields, in order: clone size, J gene, D gene, V gene, CDR3 protein, CDR3 DNA. D genes are given only for firm matches. Only part of the rows carry a size: once, few, many, or a class if the clone is expanded.

clone_size: .; j_call: TRBJ2-2; d_call: .; v_call: TRBV7-2; cdr3_aa: CASSLGGVAGELFF; cdr3_nt: TGTGCCAGCAGCCTAGGGGGTGTCGCCGGGGAGCTGTTTTTT
clone_size: .; j_call: TRBJ1-1; d_call: .; v_call: TRBV5-4; cdr3_aa: CASSLQMNTEAFF; cdr3_nt: TGTGCCAGCAGCTTACAGATGAACACTGAAGCTTTCTTT
clone_size: once; j_call: TRBJ1-2; d_call: .; v_call: TRBV30; cdr3_aa: CAWIRFLAQQGLDGYTF; cdr3_nt: TGTGCCTGGATAAGGTTTTTGGCCCAACAGGGTCTGGATGGCTACACCTTC
clone_size: .; j_call: TRBJ2-3; d_call: TRBD2; v_call: TRBV18; cdr3_aa: CASSPRLAESTDTQYF; cdr3_nt: TGTGCCAGCTCACCTCGACTAGCGGAAAGCACAGATACGCAGTATTTT
clone_size: once; j_call: TRBJ1-2; d_call: .; v_call: TRBV6-5; cdr3_aa: CASSYSSRFKDGYTF; cdr3_nt: TGTGCCAGCAGTTACTCTAGCCGGTTCAAGGATGGCTACACCTTC
clone_size: once; j_call: TRBJ2-7; d_call: TRBD1; v_call: TRBV28; cdr3_aa: CATTGTASYEQYF; cdr3_nt: TGTGCCACTACTGGGACAGCTTCCTACGAGCAGTACTTC
clone_size: .; j_call: TRBJ1-1; d_call: .; v_call: TRBV25-1; cdr3_aa: CASSEGIQRFLNTEAFF; cdr3_nt: TGTGCCAGCAGTGAAGGTATCCAAAGGTTCCTGAACACTGAAGCTTTCTTT
clone_size: .; j_call: TRBJ1-1; d_call: .; v_call: TRBV6-5; cdr3_aa: CASIQGPNTEAFF; cdr3_nt: TGTGCCAGCATTCAGGGGCCGAACACTGAAGCTTTCTTT
clone_size: .; j_call: TRBJ2-5; d_call: .; v_call: TRBV7-6; cdr3_aa: CASSLKPGQETQYF; cdr3_nt: TGTGCCAGCAGCTTAAAGCCAGGTCAAGAGACCCAGTACTTC
clone_size: .; j_call: TRBJ1-2; d_call: .; v_call: TRBV20-1; cdr3_aa: CSASGDYGYTF; cdr3_nt: TGCAGTGCATCAGGGGACTATGGCTACACCTTC
clone_size: .; j_call: TRBJ1-6; d_call: TRBD1; v_call: TRBV19; cdr3_aa: CASTQGQGYAALHF; cdr3_nt: TGTGCCAGTACCCAGGGACAGGGGTACGCGGCCCTCCACTTT
clone_size: .; j_call: TRBJ1-1; d_call: .; v_call: TRBV6-1; cdr3_aa: CAIRRQYKNTEAFF; cdr3_nt: TGTGCCATCAGAAGACAGTACAAGAACACTGAAGCTTTCTTT
clone_size: .; j_call: TRBJ2-2; d_call: .; v_call: TRBV4-3; cdr3_aa: CASSQVWGVNTGELFF; cdr3_nt: TGCGCCAGCAGCCAAGTGTGGGGGGTGAACACCGGGGAGCTGTTTTTT
clone_size: once; j_call: TRBJ1-5; d_call: TRBD1; v_call: TRBV19; cdr3_aa: CASSIGTGGFGNQPQHF; cdr3_nt: TGTGCCAGTAGTATAGGGACAGGGGGTTTTGGGAATCAGCCCCAGCATTTT
clone_size: .; j_call: TRBJ1-1; d_call: TRBD1; v_call: TRBV7-3; cdr3_aa: CASSSTGVAEAFF; cdr3_nt: TGTGCCAGCAGCTCCACAGGGGTCGCTGAAGCTTTCTTT
clone_size: few; j_call: TRBJ1-2; d_call: TRBD1; v_call: TRBV18; cdr3_aa: CASSPLAGGDGYTF; cdr3_nt: TGTGCCAGCTCACCCCTGGCAGGGGGCGATGGCTACACCTTC
clone_size: .; j_call: TRBJ1-1; d_call: .; v_call: TRBV5-8; cdr3_aa: CASSLEIGGHTEAFF; cdr3_nt: TGTGCCAGCAGCTTGGAGATTGGAGGGCACACTGAAGCTTTCTTT